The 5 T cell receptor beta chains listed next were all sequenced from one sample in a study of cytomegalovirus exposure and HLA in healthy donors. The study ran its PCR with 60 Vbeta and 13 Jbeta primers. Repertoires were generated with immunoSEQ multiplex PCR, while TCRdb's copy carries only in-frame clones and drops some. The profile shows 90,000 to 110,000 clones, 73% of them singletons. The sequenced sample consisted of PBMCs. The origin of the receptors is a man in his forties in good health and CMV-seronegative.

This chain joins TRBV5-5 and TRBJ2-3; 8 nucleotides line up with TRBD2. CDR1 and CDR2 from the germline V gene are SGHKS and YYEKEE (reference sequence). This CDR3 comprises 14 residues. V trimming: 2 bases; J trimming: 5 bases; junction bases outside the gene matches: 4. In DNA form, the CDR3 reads TGTGCCAGCAGCTTTTGGCGGGGGGAAGATACGCAGTATTTT. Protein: CASSFWRGEDTQYF.

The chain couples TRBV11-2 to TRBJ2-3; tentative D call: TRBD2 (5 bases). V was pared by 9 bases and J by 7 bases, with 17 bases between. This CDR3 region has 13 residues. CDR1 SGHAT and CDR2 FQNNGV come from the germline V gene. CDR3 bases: TGTGCCAGTACCCCCGGACTTTCCAATACGCAGTATTTT. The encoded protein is CASTPGLSNTQYF.

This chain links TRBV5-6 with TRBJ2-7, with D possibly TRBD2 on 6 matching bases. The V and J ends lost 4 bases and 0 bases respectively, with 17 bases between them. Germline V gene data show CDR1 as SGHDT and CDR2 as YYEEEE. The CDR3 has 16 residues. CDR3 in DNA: TGTGCCAGCAGCAGGAAAGGGAGGACGGACTCCTACGAGCAGTACTTC. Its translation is CASSRKGRTDSYEQYF.

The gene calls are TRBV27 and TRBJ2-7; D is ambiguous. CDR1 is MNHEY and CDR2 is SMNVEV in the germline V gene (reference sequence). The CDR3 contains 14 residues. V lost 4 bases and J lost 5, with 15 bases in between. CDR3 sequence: CASSSSAAMNEQYF. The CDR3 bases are TGTGCCAGCAGTTCGTCGGCGGCGATGAACGAGCAGTACTTC.

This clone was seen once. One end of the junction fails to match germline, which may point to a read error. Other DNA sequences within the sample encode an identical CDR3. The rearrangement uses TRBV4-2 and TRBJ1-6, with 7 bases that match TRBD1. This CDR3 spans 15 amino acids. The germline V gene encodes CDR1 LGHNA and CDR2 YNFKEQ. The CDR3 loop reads CASSQTGFFNSPLHF. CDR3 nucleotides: TGTGCCAGCAGCCAGACAGGGTTTTTTAATTCACCCCTTCACTTT.